This T cell receptor (beta chain) was recovered during a study of blood T cell repertoires in COVID-19. Germline V lookup: CDR1 DFQATT, CDR2 SNEGSKA (reference sequence). This CDR3 comprises 14 residues. V lost 3 bases, J lost 9 bases, and 7 bases stayed unmatched. Libraries were prepared by immunoSEQ multiplex PCR; TCRdb keeps only in-frame clonotypes and omits some of them. The data show fewer than 350,000 clones, with about 90% seen just once and less than 9.5% held by the top ten. V and J are TRBV20-1 and TRBJ2-1, with 11 bases that match TRBD2. The TCR comes from a woman aged 45 to 65 who had recovered from COVID-19. Source material: peripheral blood. The CDR3: CSASSGRGLGEQFF. CDR3 coding DNA: TGCAGTGCTAGTAGCGGGAGGGGGTTGGGTGAGCAGTTCTTC.